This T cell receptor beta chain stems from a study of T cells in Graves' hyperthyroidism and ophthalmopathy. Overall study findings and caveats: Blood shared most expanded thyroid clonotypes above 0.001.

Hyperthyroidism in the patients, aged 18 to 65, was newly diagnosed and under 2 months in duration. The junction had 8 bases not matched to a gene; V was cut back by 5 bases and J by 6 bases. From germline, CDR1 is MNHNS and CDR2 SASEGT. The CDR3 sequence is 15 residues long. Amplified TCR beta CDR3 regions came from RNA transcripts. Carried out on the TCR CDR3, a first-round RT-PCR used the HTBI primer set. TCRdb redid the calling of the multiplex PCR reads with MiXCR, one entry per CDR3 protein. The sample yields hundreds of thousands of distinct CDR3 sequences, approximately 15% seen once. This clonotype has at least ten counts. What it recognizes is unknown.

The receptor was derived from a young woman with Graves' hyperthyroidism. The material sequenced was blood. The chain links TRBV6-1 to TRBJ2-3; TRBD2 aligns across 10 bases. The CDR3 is CASSSERGGGDTQYF. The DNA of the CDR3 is TGTGCCAGCAGTTCGGAGCGGGGGGGCGGGGATACGCAGTATTTT.